The entry below describes one T cell receptor (beta chain). The antigen remains unidentified. This sample was included in a study of shared clonotypes between healthy human individuals. As for the study in general: A couple of women and a few men aged 18 to 49 served as donors. CD4 naive cells filled three plates per donor, CD4 memory three, CD8 naive two and CD8 memory one. Study results and limitations: Generation of non-shared clonotypes was less probable than generation of clonotypes shared by all four donors.

This table comes from immunoSEQ multiplex PCR, and its TCRdb copy is limited to in-frame clones, with some not included. There are 190,000 or so clones in the sample; 85% to 95% occur only once, and around 0.072% lies in the top ten. Every one of the donors was a Caucasian adult that lived in Nashville, Tennessee. V was pared by 1 base and J by 1 base, with 11 bases between. The germline V gene has CDR1 SGHRS and CDR2 YFSETQ. CDR3 size: 15 residues. The clonotype comes from a woman younger than 45 in good health. V usage is TRBV5-1 and J usage is TRBJ1-2, with D unclear. The sequenced sample was naive CD4+ T cells sorted from blood. Subset indicated: CD45RA+ positively selected. CDR3 in DNA: TGCGCCAGCAGCTTGCGTACAGACAATAACTATGGCTACACCTTC. Its protein is CASSLRTDNNYGYTF.